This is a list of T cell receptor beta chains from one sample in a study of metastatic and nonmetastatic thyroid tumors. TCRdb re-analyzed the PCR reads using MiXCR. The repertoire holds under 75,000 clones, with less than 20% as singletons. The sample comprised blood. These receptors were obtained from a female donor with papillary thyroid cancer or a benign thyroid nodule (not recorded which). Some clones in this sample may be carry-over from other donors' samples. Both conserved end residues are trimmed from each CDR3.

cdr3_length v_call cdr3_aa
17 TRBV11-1 ASSPKPLGTGSPPYEQY
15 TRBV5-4 ASSLIPQDRVHDEQY
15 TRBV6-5 ASSYRITTGKENTIY
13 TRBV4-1 ASSQSGRNTGELF
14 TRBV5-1 ASSCNLADNTGELF
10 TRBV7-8 ASSLIAYEQY
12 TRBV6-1 ASSPPYSGNTIY
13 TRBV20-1 SARDASVGHTEAF
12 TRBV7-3 ASSPGQGGTEAF
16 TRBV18 SSSPRLAGGPDTGELF
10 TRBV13 ASSEDRYEQY
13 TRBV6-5 ASSYAGTNNGEQY
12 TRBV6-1 ASSEPGQGGEQY
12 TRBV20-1 SARADRVGQPQH
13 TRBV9 ASSVGPTGGNTIY
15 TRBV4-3 ASSRTMPRDRSYEQY
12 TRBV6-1 ASSDRAGNSPLH